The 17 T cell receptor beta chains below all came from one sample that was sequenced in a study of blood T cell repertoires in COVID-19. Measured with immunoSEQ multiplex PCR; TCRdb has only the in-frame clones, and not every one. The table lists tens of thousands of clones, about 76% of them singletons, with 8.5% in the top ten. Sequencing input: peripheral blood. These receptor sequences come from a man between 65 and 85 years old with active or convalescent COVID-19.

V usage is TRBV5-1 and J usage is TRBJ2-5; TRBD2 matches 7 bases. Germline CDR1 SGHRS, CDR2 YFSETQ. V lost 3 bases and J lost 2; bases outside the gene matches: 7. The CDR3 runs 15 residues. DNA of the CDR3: TGCGCCAGCAGCTCGAGGGGCGGGGGTCAAGAGACCCAGTACTTC. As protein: CASSSRGGGQETQYF.

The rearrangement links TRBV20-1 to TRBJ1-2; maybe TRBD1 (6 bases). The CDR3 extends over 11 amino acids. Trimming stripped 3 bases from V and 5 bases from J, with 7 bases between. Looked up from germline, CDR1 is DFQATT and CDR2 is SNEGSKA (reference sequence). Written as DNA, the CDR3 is TGCAGTGCTAGCCAGGGGTATGGCTACACCTTC. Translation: CSASQGYGYTF.

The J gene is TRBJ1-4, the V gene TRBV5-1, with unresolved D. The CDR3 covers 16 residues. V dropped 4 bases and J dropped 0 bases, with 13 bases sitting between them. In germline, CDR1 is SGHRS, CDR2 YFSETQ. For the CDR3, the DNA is TGCGCCAGCAGCGTTGGAAGTACAGCAACTAATGAAAAACTGTTTTTT. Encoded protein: CASSVGSTATNEKLFF. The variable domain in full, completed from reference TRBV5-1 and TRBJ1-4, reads KAGVTQTPRYLIKTRGQQVTLSCSPISGHRSVSWYQQTPGQGLQFLFEYFSETQRNKGNFPGRFSGRQFSNSRSEMNVSTLELGDSALYLCASSVGSTATNEKLFFGSGTQLSVL.

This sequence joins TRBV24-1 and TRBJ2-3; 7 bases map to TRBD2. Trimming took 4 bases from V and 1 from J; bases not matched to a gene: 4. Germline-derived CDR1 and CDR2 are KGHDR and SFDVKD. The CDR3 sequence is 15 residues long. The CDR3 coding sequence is TGTGCCACCAGTGACCGGGGGAGGGGCACAGATACGCAGTATTTT. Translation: CATSDRGRGTDTQYF.

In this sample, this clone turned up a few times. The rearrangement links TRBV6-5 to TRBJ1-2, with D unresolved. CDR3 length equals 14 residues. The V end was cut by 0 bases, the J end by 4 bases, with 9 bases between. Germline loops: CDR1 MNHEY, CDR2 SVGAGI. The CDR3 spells CASSYSGIRYGYTF. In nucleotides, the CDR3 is TGTGCCAGCAGTTACTCCGGGATCCGCTATGGCTACACCTTC.

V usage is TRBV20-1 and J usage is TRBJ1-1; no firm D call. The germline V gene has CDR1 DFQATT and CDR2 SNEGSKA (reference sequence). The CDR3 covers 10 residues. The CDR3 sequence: CRASTAEAFF. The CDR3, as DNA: TGCAGGGCGAGTACAGCCGAAGCTTTCTTT.

The CDR3 spells CASSPRLETGELFF. The DNA for the CDR3 is TGTGCCAGCAGCCCCCGACTAGAGACCGGGGAGCTGTTTTTT. The chain combines TRBV11-2 with TRBJ2-2; tentatively, D is TRBD2 (6 bases). Germline CDR1 is SGHAT and CDR2 is FQNNGV. The CDR3 covers 14 residues. V lost 5 bases and J lost 5, with 12 bases in between. Full variable domain (outside the CDR3, taken from reference TRBV11-2 and TRBJ2-2): EAGVAQSPRYKIIEKRQSVAFWCNPISGHATLYWYQQILGQGPKLLIQFQNNGVVDDSQLPKDRFSAERLKGVDSTLKIQPAKLEDSAVYLCASSPRLETGELFFGEGSRLTVL.

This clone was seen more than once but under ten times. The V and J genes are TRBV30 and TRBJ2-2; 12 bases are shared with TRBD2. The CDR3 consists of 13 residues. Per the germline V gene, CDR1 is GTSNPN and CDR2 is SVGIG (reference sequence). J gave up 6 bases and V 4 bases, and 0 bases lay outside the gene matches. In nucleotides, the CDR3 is TGTGCCTGGACTAGCGGGGGGGCCGGGGAGCTGTTTTTT. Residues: CAWTSGGAGELFF.

CDR3 region: CASSQINSPLHF. The CDR3 bases are TGTGCCAGCAGTCAAATTAATTCACCCCTCCACTTT. The chain couples TRBV11-2 to TRBJ1-6; D not certain. The CDR3 runs to 12 residues. With 6 bases removed from V and 6 bases from J, the gap between germline ends came to 6 bases. CDR1 SGHAT and CDR2 FQNNGV come from the germline V gene.

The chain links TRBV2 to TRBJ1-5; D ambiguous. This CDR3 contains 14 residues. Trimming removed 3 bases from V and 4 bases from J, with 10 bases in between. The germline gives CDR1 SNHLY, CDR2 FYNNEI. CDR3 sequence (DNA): TGTGCCAGCAGTGACCAGGATTGGAATCAGCCCCAGCATTTT. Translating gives CASSDQDWNQPQHF.

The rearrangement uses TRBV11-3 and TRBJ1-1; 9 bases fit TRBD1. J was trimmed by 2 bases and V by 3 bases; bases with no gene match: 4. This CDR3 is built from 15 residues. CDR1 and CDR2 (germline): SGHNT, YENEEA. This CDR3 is CASSLGGQGNTEAFF. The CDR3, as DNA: TGTGCCAGCAGCTTGGGGGGACAGGGTAACACTGAAGCTTTCTTT.

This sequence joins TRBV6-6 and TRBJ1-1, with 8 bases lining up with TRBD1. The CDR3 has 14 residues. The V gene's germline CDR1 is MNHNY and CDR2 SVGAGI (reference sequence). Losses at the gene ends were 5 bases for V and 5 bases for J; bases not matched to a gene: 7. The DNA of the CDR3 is TGTGCCAGCAGTAGAGGGACAGGTCGGACTGAAGCTTTCTTT. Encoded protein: CASSRGTGRTEAFF.

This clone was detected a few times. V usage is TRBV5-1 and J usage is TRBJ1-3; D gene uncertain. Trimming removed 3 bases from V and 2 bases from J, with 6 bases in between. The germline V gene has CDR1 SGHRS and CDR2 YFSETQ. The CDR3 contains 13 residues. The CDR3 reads CASSSFPGNTIYF. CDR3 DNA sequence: TGCGCCAGCAGCTCCTTTCCTGGAAACACCATATATTTT.

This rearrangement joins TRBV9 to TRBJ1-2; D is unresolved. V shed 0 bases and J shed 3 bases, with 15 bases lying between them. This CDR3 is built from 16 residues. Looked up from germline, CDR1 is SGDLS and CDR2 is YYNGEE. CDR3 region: CASSVDSGRGDYGYTF. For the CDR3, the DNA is TGTGCCAGCAGCGTAGATTCGGGGAGAGGTGACTATGGCTACACCTTC.

The CDR3 nucleotides are TGTGCCAGTATGGACAGGAGCTCTGGGGCCAACGTCCTGACTTTC. Amino acid sequence: CASMDRSSGANVLTF. V usage is TRBV19 and J usage is TRBJ2-6; TRBD1 agrees at 7 bases. Germline loops: CDR1 LNHDA, CDR2 SQIVND (reference sequence). V shed 7 bases and J 0 bases; nucleotides not matched to a gene: 3. CDR3 length equals 15 residues.

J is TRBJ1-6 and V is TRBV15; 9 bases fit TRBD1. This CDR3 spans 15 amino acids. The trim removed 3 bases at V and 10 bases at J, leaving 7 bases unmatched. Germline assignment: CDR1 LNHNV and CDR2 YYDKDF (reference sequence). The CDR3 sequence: CATSSGDRARSPLHF. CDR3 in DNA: TGTGCCACCAGCAGTGGGGACAGGGCGAGGTCACCCCTCCACTTT.

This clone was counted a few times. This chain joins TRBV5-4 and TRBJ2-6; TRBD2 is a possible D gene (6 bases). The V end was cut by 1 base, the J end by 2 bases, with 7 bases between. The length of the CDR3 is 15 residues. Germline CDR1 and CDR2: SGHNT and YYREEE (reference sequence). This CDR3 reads CASSLWGAGANVLTF. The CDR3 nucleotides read TGTGCCAGCAGCTTGTGGGGGGCTGGGGCCAACGTCCTGACTTTC.